This TCR beta chain came from a study of OX40 agonist ivuxolimab in advanced cancers. V was clipped by 1 base and J by 2 bases; unmatched bases: 1. This CDR3 is built from 15 residues. CDR1 and CDR2 from the germline V gene are SEHNR and FQNEAQ (reference sequence). Measured with immunoSEQ multiplex PCR; TCRdb has only the in-frame clones, and not every one. The sample yields approximately 40,000 clones, 70% to 85% seen once. Notes on this clone: Within the sample, other DNA sequences also encode this same CDR3.

This specimen consisted of CD4+ or CD8+ T cells sorted from blood, obtained in a trial of the OX40 agonist ivuxolimab. The chain is built from TRBV7-9 and TRBJ2-7; the match to TRBD2 covers 11 bases. This receptor was taken from an adult with an advanced solid tumor such as melanoma, head and neck, liver or kidney cancer. The CDR3 nucleotides are TGTGCCAGCAGCTTAGTTAGCGGGAGGGCCTACGAGCAGTACTTC. Protein sequence: CASSLVSGRAYEQYF. The variable domain in full, completed from reference TRBV7-9 and TRBJ2-7, reads DTGVSQNPRHKITKRGQNVTFRCDPISEHNRLYWYRQTLGQGPEFLTYFQNEAQLEKSRLLSDRFSAERPKGSFSTLEIQRTEQGDSAMYLCASSLVSGRAYEQYFGPGTRLTVT.